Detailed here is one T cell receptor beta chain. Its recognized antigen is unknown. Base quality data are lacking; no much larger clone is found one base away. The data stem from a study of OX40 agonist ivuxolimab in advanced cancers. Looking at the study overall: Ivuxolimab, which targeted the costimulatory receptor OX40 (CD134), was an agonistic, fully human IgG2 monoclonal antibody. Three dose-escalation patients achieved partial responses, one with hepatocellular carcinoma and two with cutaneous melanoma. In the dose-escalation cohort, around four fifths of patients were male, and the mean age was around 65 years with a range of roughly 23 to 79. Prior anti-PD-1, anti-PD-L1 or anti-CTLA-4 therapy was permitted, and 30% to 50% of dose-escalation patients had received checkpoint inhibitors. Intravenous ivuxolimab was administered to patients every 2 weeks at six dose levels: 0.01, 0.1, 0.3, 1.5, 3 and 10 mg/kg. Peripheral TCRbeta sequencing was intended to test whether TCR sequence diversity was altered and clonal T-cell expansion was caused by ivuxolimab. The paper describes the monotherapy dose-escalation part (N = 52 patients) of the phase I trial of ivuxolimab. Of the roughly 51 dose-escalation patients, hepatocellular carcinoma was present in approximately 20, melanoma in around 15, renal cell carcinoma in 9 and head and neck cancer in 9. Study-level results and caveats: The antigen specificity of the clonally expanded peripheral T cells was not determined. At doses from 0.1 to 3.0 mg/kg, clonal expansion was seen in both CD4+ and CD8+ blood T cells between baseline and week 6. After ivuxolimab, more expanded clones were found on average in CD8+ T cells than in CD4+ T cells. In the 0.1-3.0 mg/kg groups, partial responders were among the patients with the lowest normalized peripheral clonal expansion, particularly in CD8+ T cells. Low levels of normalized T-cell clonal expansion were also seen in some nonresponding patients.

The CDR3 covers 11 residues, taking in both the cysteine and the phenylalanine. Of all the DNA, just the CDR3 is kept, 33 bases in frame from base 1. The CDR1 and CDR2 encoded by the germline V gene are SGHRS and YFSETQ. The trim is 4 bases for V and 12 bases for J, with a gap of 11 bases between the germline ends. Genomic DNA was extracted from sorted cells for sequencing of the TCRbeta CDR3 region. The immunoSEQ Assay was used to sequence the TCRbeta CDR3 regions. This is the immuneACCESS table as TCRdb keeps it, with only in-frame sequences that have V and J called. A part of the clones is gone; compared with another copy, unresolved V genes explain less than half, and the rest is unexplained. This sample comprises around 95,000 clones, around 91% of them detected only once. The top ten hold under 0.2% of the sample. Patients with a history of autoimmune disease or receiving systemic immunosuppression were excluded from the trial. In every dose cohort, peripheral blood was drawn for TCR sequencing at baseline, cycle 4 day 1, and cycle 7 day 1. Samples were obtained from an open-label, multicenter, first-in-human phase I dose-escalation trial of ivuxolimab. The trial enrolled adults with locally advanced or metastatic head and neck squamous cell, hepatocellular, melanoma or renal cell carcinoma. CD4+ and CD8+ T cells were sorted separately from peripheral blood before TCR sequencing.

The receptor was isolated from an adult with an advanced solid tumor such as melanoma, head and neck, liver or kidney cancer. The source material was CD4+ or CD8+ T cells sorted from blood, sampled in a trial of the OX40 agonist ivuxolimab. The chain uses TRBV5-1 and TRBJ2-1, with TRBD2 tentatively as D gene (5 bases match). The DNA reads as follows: TGCGCCAGCAGCATTGGGCGGGCGCAGTTCTTC. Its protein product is CASSIGRAQFF.